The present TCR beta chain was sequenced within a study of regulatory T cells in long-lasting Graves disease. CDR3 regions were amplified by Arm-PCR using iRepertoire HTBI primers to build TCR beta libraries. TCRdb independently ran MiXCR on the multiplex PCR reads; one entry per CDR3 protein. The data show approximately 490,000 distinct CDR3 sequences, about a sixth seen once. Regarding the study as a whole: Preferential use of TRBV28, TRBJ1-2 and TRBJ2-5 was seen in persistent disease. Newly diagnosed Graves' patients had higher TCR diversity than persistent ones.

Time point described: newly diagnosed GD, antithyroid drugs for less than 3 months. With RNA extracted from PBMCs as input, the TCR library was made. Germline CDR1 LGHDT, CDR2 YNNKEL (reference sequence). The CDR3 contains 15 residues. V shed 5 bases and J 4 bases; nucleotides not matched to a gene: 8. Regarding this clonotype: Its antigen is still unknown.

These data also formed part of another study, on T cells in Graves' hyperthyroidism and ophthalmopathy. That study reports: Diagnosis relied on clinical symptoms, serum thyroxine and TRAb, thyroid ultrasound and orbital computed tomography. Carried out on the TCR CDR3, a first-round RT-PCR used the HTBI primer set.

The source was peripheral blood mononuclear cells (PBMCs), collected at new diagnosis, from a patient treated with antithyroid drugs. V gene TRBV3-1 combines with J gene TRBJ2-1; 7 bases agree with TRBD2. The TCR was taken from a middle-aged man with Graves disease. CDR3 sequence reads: CASSVSLAPYNEQFF. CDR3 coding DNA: TGTGCCAGCAGCGTATCACTAGCGCCTTACAATGAGCAGTTCTTC.